Below, 21 T cell receptor beta chains from the same sample are listed, as sequenced in a study of T-cell memory formation after mild COVID-19 (dated by TCRdb to about 2021). Library preparation used 5' RACE. The instrument was an Illumina NovaSeq 6000. TCRdb reworked the public reads: Q25 trimming with fastp, MiXCR clone assembly, productive beta chains retained. For every CDR3 protein sequence, its rows merge into one entry that carries the most common genes and DNA. Across this sample there are hundreds of thousands of distinct CDR3 sequences, with 20% to 25% seen only once. The ten largest clones represent about 10% of the sample. The sequenced sample was PBMCs or a T cell subset sorted from them (not recorded which). The receptor source for this set is an adult woman who had mild COVID-19 (a few samples of this study predate the infection). The sample titles of this study are shuffled in the database, so cell type and time point are left out; the donor was told from shared clones.

Here the CDR3 DNA reads TGTGCCAGCAGCTTTGGACTAGCGGGATTCCAAGAGACCCAGTACTTC. Residues: CASSFGLAGFQETQYF. This chain uses TRBV12-3 or TRBV12-4 with TRBJ2-5, with 12 bases identical to TRBD2. The CDR3 totals 16 residues. V was clipped by 6 bases and J by 1 base; unmatched bases: 6.

The chain joins TRBV29-1 to TRBJ1-5; TRBD1 agrees at 9 bases. V was pared by 7 bases and J by 4 bases, with 8 bases of the junction left unmatched. The CDR3 consists of 14 residues. Germline values: CDR1 SQVTM, CDR2 ANQGSEA. DNA of the CDR3: TGCAGCGCTCTACAGGGGGCCTCGAATCAGCCCCAGCATTTT. Protein sequence: CSALQGASNQPQHF. Full variable domain (missing parts from reference TRBV29-1 and TRBJ1-5): SAVISQKPSRDICQRGTSLTIQCQVDSQVTMMFWYRQQPGQSLTLIATANQGSEATYESGFVIDKFPISRPNLTFSTLTVSNMSPEDSSIYLCSALQGASNQPQHFGDGTRLSIL.

This clonotype was counted only a few times. The genes are TRBV27 and TRBJ1-1; unclear D gene. Germline V CDR1 and CDR2: MNHEY, SMNVEV (reference sequence). The CDR3 covers 14 residues. V was clipped by 7 bases and J by 1 base, with 13 bases between them. The CDR3 coding sequence is TGTGCCAGCACTCACCCAGGAGGGAACACTGAAGCTTTCTTT. Its translation: CASTHPGGNTEAFF.

This clonotype was detected only a few times. The chain is built from TRBV12-3 or TRBV12-4 and TRBJ2-7; the D is unclear. This CDR3 has 13 amino acids. Trimming shortened V by 3 bases and J by 4 bases, and 10 bases separated the two germline ends. The CDR3 here is CASSFRLGYEQYF. CDR3 DNA: TGTGCCAGCAGTTTCAGACTCGGTTACGAGCAGTACTTC.

In this sample, this clonotype turned up a few times. This chain links TRBV10-3 with TRBJ1-2, with TRBD1 matching 8 bases. The CDR3 runs to 15 residues. V was clipped by 3 bases and J by 7 bases; unmatched bases: 10. Germline V gene lookup returns CDR1 ENHRY and CDR2 SYGVKD. CDR3 sequence: CAISEGYRDRFGYTF. The CDR3 bases are TGTGCCATCAGTGAAGGATACCGGGACAGGTTTGGCTACACCTTC.

The chain joins TRBV3-1 to TRBJ2-5, with D possibly being TRBD2 (5 bases). The CDR3 has 14 residues. V dropped 1 base and J dropped 3 bases, with 9 bases sitting between them. Looked up from germline, CDR1 is LGHDT and CDR2 is YNNKEL (reference sequence). CDR3 amino acids: CASSQVTGEETQYF. Here the CDR3 DNA reads TGTGCCAGCAGCCAAGTTACCGGGGAAGAGACCCAGTACTTC.

V and J are TRBV9 and TRBJ2-1; D is tentatively TRBD1 or TRBD2 (6 bases each). This CDR3 region has 14 residues. The V gene's germline CDR1 is SGDLS and CDR2 YYNGEE. The V gene lost 6 bases and the J gene lost 2 bases, with 12 bases spanning the gap. The chain's CDR3 is CASNQRGAYNEQFF. The CDR3 region has the DNA TGTGCCAGCAACCAGAGGGGGGCCTACAATGAGCAGTTCTTC.

This clonotype was detected only a few times. V and J are TRBV12-3 or TRBV12-4 and TRBJ2-6; the match to TRBD1 covers 8 bases. The CDR3 extends over 17 amino acids. V shed 4 bases and J 9 bases; nucleotides not matched to a gene: 14. CDR3 nucleotides: TGTGCCAGCAGTTCCAAGTCATGGGGACAGGTGGGCAACGTCCTGACTTTC. Encoded protein: CASSSKSWGQVGNVLTF.

In its sample, this clonotype was seen many times. The V gene is TRBV18, the J gene TRBJ2-3; 9 bases map to TRBD2. The CDR3 runs 15 residues. The V and J ends lost 5 bases and 4 bases, in that order; junction bases with no gene match: 7. Looked up from germline, CDR1 is KGHSH and CDR2 is LQKENI. CDR3 DNA sequence: TGTGCCAGCTCATCGGCGGGGGGGCGAGCAGATACGCAGTATTTT. It yields the protein CASSSAGGRADTQYF.

The rearrangement joins TRBV7-2 to TRBJ2-2, with D maybe TRBD2 (5 bases). The CDR3 extends over 16 amino acids. The germline V and J ends were trimmed by 4 bases and 2 bases, with 14 bases remaining between them. Germline V gene data show CDR1 as SGHTA and CDR2 as FQGNSA. CDR3 DNA sequence: TGTGCCAGCAGCTCACCGGACTCGCTAAACACCGGGGAGCTGTTTTTT. Translated, it gives CASSSPDSLNTGELFF.

This clonotype has just a few counts. The chain employs TRBV2 and TRBJ2-2, with D maybe TRBD1 (6 bases). The CDR3 runs to 12 residues. Germline V gene data show CDR1 as SNHLY and CDR2 as FYNNEI. Trimming left V 7 bases short and J 5 bases short, with 8 bases between. CDR3 nucleotide sequence: TGTGCCAGCACAGGGGTTACCGGGGAGCTGTTTTTT. Its translation is CASTGVTGELFF.

V usage is TRBV9 and J usage is TRBJ2-5; D is uncertain. This CDR3 is 15 amino acids long. CDR1 and CDR2 (germline): SGDLS, YYNGEE. Between the trimmed V and J ends, which lost 1 base and 1 base, there was a span of 11 bases. CDR3 coding DNA: TGTGCCAGCAGCGTACTATCGGCAGTCCAAGAGACCCAGTACTTC. Translated: CASSVLSAVQETQYF.

Only a few counts were recorded for this clonotype. This chain links TRBV5-1 with TRBJ2-7, with 8 bases lining up with TRBD1. Germline V lookup: CDR1 SGHRS, CDR2 YFSETQ. This CDR3 has 15 amino acids. V lost 5 bases to trimming and J lost 1 base; unmatched junction nucleotides: 8. DNA for the CDR3: TGCGCCAGCAGTCCTTGGACAGGGCCGTCCTACGAGCAGTACTTC. This translates into CASSPWTGPSYEQYF.

This clonotype was detected only a few times. CDR3: CAWSLGGGADEQYF. For the CDR3, the DNA is TGTGCCTGGAGCCTCGGGGGGGGCGCCGACGAGCAGTACTTC. V is TRBV30 and J is TRBJ2-7; TRBD2 matches 8 bases. V lost 3 bases, J lost 5 bases, and 9 bases stayed unmatched. Per germline, CDR1 GTSNPN and CDR2 SVGIG (reference sequence). The CDR3 sequence is 14 residues long.

This clonotype has only a few counts. J is TRBJ1-2 and V is TRBV4-1; D remains ambiguous. The CDR3 extends over 17 amino acids. Trimming took off 4 bases at V and 0 bases at J, with 18 bases between the two ends. Germline CDR1 MGHRA, CDR2 YSYEKL. The CDR3 region is CASSPVRASSTNYGYTF. CDR3 DNA sequence: TGCGCCAGCAGCCCTGTACGGGCCTCATCTACTAACTATGGCTACACCTTC.

This clonotype has at least ten counts. V is TRBV7-8 and J is TRBJ2-5; D is ambiguous. Germline V gene lookup returns CDR1 SGHVS and CDR2 FQNEAQ. This CDR3 has 15 amino acids. V was clipped by 1 base and J by 5 bases, with 14 bases between them. The CDR3 is CASSLEGASWETQYF. CDR3 bases: TGTGCCAGCAGCTTAGAAGGTGCCTCCTGGGAGACCCAGTACTTC.

This clonotype was seen a handful of times. The chain links TRBV23-1 to TRBJ2-3; 7 bases agree with TRBD2. TRBV23-1 counts as an open reading frame of uncertain function. The CDR3 sequence is 14 residues long. The junction had 6 bases not matched to a gene; V was cut back by 6 bases and J by 3 bases. CDR3 coding DNA: TGCGCCAGCAGGCGGGGAGGGCTTACAGATACGCAGTATTTT. Translated, it gives CASRRGGLTDTQYF.

The rearrangement links TRBV5-1 to TRBJ2-1, with D possibly being TRBD1 or TRBD2 (5 bases each). V lost 7 bases, J lost 0 bases, and 17 bases lay in between. This CDR3 comprises 16 residues. The germline gives CDR1 SGHRS, CDR2 YFSETQ. CDR3 in amino acids: CASSLEGQSSYNEQFF. CDR3 coding DNA: TGCGCCAGCTCCCTTGAGGGGCAGAGCTCCTACAATGAGCAGTTCTTC.

The chain uses TRBV19 and TRBJ2-7; D is unclear. The CDR3 is 13 residues long. Germline V lookup: CDR1 LNHDA, CDR2 SQIVND (reference sequence). Trimming stripped 1 base from V and 4 bases from J, with 8 bases between. DNA of the CDR3: TGTGCCAGTAGTATAGGAGTAGGATACGAGCAGTACTTC. Translating it yields CASSIGVGYEQYF.

The chain combines TRBV12-3 or TRBV12-4 with TRBJ2-3; D tentatively reads TRBD1 or TRBD2 (5 bases each). CDR3 length equals 15 residues. V was trimmed by 4 bases and J by 4 bases, leaving 15 bases between them. CDR3 loop: CASSSPLVRADTQYF. CDR3 nucleotides: TGTGCCAGCAGTTCTCCACTAGTCAGGGCAGATACGCAGTATTTT.

This clonotype was seen only a few times. V gene TRBV6-2 or TRBV6-3 combines with J gene TRBJ2-5, with a possible D match to TRBD2 (6 bases). Trimming left V 7 bases short and J 2 bases short, with 14 bases between. Germline V gene sequence: CDR1 MNHEY, CDR2 SVGEGT. CDR3 length: 14 residues. CDR3 nucleotide sequence: TGTGCCAGCAACATACGGGAGCCGCAAGAGACCCAGTACTTC. Protein sequence: CASNIREPQETQYF.